This T cell receptor beta chain was captured in a study of T-cell memory formation after mild COVID-19. On the study more broadly: Most TCR clusters belonged to a single donor.

As for this clonotype: As yet, its antigen is unknown.

MiXCR was run by TCRdb on the 5' RACE reads, yielding one entry per CDR3 protein. This sample has hundreds of thousands of distinct CDR3 sequences, with approximately 19% found just once. V trimming: 2 bases; J trimming: 5 bases; junction bases outside the gene matches: 6. The CDR3 sequence is 14 residues long. Per the germline V gene, CDR1 is SGHVS and CDR2 is FNYEAQ. Study findings and constraints: Later expanders leaned CD4+, whereas day 15 to 85 contracting clones were balanced CD4/CD8. Pre-infection memory carried some responding clones, suggesting that cross-reactive memory joined. CD8+ contracting clones occupied EMRA, while CD4+ ones occupied mainly CM and EM.

The chain couples TRBV7-6 to TRBJ2-7; 7 positions agree with TRBD1. The sample taken for sequencing was PBMCs or a T cell subset sorted from them (not recorded which). The TCR originated in a man between 18 and 35 years old who had mild COVID-19 (a few samples of this study predate the infection). Cell type and time point are not known. CDR3 sequence reads: CASSLMTGHHEQYV. Here the CDR3 DNA reads TGTGCCAGCAGCTTAATGACAGGGCACCACGAGCAGTACGTC.